Listed below are T cell receptor beta chains from one sample, sequenced in a study of shared clonotypes between healthy human individuals. Here immunoSEQ multiplex PCR was the method, and the copy in TCRdb shows in-frame clones only, minus some. The table records 780,000 or so clones, just under 75% of them present only once. Sample: memory CD4+ T cells sorted from blood. The receptors here all came from a woman aged 25 to 45 in good health. CDR3s include the opening cysteine and the closing phenylalanine or tryptophan. A D gene is named only where the DNA matches it firmly. Clone size is not always given. Where it is, it says once, few, many or a class for expanded clones.

CASSYGADSSGNTIYF,TGTGCCAGCAGTTACGGGGCGGACAGCTCTGGAAACACCATATATTTT,few,TRBJ1-3,.,TRBV6-6
CASSPMGLAGAYEQYF,TGTGCCAGCAGCCCGATGGGACTAGCGGGAGCCTACGAGCAGTACTTC,.,TRBJ2-7,TRBD2,TRBV7-3
CASSPRDRGLANEKLFF,TGTGCCAGCAGCCCCCGGGACAGGGGGCTGGCTAATGAAAAACTGTTTTTT,.,TRBJ1-4,TRBD1,TRBV7-8
CASSRAQGASNEKLFF,TGTGCCAGCTCACGGGCCCAGGGGGCGTCTAATGAAAAACTGTTTTTT,.,TRBJ1-4,TRBD1,TRBV18
CASSPPEQGRNEKLFF,TGTGCCAGCTCACCACCGGAACAGGGCCGGAATGAAAAACTGTTTTTT,.,TRBJ1-4,.,TRBV18
CASSAQQGIYGYTF,TGTGCCAGCAGCGCACAACAGGGTATCTATGGCTACACCTTC,.,TRBJ1-2,.,TRBV9
CASSRDRSISYEQYF,TGCGCCAGCAGCAGGGACAGGTCCATCTCCTACGAGCAGTACTTC,many,TRBJ2-7,TRBD1,TRBV4-1
CASSPPSGRDEQYF,TGTGCCAGCTCACCACCGAGCGGGAGGGACGAGCAGTACTTC,.,TRBJ2-7,TRBD2,TRBV18
CASSSSGNGNEQFF,TGTGCCAGCAGTTCTAGCGGGAATGGCAATGAGCAGTTCTTC,.,TRBJ2-1,TRBD2,TRBV2
CASRQPGGEAFF,TGTGCCAGCAGGCAACCCGGGGGTGAAGCTTTCTTT,.,TRBJ1-1,.,TRBV28
CASSPFTAGVSEQFF,TGTGCCAGCAGCCCATTCACAGCGGGAGTTAGTGAGCAGTTCTTC,.,TRBJ2-1,TRBD2,TRBV7-6
CASSLGFEDYTF,TGTGCCAGCAGTTTAGGGTTCGAGGACTACACCTTC,.,TRBJ1-2,.,TRBV28
CASSGSNLLRHF,TGTGCCAGCAGTGGTTCCAACCTCCTTCGGCATTTT,.,TRBJ1-5,.,TRBV2
CASSQDILADYNEQFF,TGCGCCAGCAGCCAAGATATACTAGCGGACTACAATGAGCAGTTCTTC,.,TRBJ2-1,TRBD2,TRBV4-1
CASSSVVAKGAWGTEAFF,TGTGCCAGCAGCAGCGTGGTGGCCAAAGGCGCTTGGGGCACTGAAGCTTTCTTT,few,TRBJ1-1,.,TRBV5-4
CASTLGQGRPEQYF,TGTGCCAGCACACTTGGACAGGGGCGCCCCGAGCAGTACTTC,.,TRBJ2-7,TRBD1,TRBV2
CSGSGGRLDGETQYF,TGCAGCGGTTCTGGGGGACGATTGGACGGGGAGACCCAGTACTTC,.,TRBJ2-5,.,TRBV29-1
CASSLERGTNTEAFF,TGTGCCAGCAGCTTAGAGCGGGGGACGAACACTGAAGCTTTCTTT,.,TRBJ1-1,.,TRBV2
CASSDYSAGDTYEQYF,TGTGCCAGCAGTGATTATTCGGCGGGCGACACCTACGAGCAGTACTTC,few,TRBJ2-7,.,TRBV2
CASSKDTTSGNTIYF,TGTGCCAGCAGTAAAGACACTACATCTGGAAACACCATATATTTT,few,TRBJ1-3,.,TRBV28
CASSLSPDDDDTQYF,TGTGCCAGCAGCTTGTCCCCCGACGACGATGATACGCAGTATTTT,.,TRBJ2-3,.,TRBV11-1
CASSLVEGVAYEQYF,TGTGCCAGCAGCTTAGTGGAGGGGGTGGCCTACGAGCAGTACTTC,once,TRBJ2-7,.,TRBV11-2
CASSLAGYGYTF,TGTGCCAGCAGCTTGGCCGGATATGGCTACACCTTC,.,TRBJ1-2,.,TRBV5-6
CASSLVDTGELFF,TGCGCCAGCAGCTTGGTAGACACCGGGGAGCTGTTTTTT,.,TRBJ2-2,.,TRBV5-1
CASSFRLNNEQFF,TGCGCCAGCAGCTTCAGGTTAAACAATGAGCAGTTCTTC,.,TRBJ2-1,.,TRBV5-1
CASVRLREGYTF,TGTGCCAGCGTCAGGTTAAGGGAAGGCTACACCTTC,few,TRBJ1-2,.,TRBV6-1
CASSFSFGDRSYEQYF,TGTGCCAGCAGTTTCTCTTTCGGGGACCGCTCCTACGAGCAGTACTTC,.,TRBJ2-7,.,TRBV28
CASSRRGEASYGYTF,TGTGCCAGCAGCCGCAGGGGTGAGGCAAGCTATGGCTACACCTTC,.,TRBJ1-2,.,TRBV2
CASSYRGTNEKLFF,TGCGCCAGCAGCTACAGGGGAACTAATGAAAAACTGTTTTTT,.,TRBJ1-4,TRBD1,TRBV5-1
CAWRRQGASQAFF,TGTGCCTGGAGGAGACAGGGGGCTTCACAAGCTTTCTTT,.,TRBJ1-1,TRBD1,TRBV30
CASSYRARRAAEKLFF,TGTGCCAGCAGTTACCGCGCCCGGCGAGCAGCTGAAAAACTGTTTTTT,many,TRBJ1-4,.,TRBV6-6
CASSIGTPSYNEQFF,TGTGCCAGCAGCATCGGGACACCCTCCTACAATGAGCAGTTCTTC,.,TRBJ2-1,.,TRBV27
CASNTGTGGSGELFF,TGTGCCAGCAACACAGGGACAGGGGGTTCCGGGGAGCTGTTTTTT,.,TRBJ2-2,TRBD1,TRBV7-9
CASRIGQGAGNQPQHF,TGTGCCAGTAGGATAGGACAGGGGGCAGGCAATCAGCCCCAGCATTTT,few,TRBJ1-5,TRBD1,TRBV19
CASKTGKHHYEQYF,TGTGCCAGCAAGACAGGGAAACACCACTACGAGCAGTACTTC,.,TRBJ2-7,TRBD1,TRBV25-1
CASSPGTQNTGELFF,TGTGCCAGTAGTCCTGGGACACAGAACACCGGGGAGCTGTTTTTT,.,TRBJ2-2,.,TRBV19
CASSTQGQGEPQHF,TGTGCCAGTAGTACTCAGGGTCAAGGCGAGCCCCAGCATTTT,.,TRBJ1-5,.,TRBV19
CASSQVRGYEQYF,TGTGCCAGCAGCCAAGTACGTGGGTACGAGCAGTACTTC,.,TRBJ2-7,.,TRBV14
CASSLAGGTGVETQYF,TGCGCCAGCAGCTTGGCCGGTGGGACAGGGGTAGAGACCCAGTACTTC,.,TRBJ2-5,TRBD1,TRBV5-1
CATSRARLSNQPQHF,TGTGCCACCAGCAGAGCAAGGCTTAGCAATCAGCCCCAGCATTTT,few,TRBJ1-5,.,TRBV15
CASSYEDYGYTF,TGTGCCAGCAGTTACGAGGACTATGGCTACACCTTC,.,TRBJ1-2,.,TRBV28
CAISATSGRAPYEQYF,TGTGCCATCAGTGCGACTAGCGGGAGGGCCCCCTACGAGCAGTACTTC,.,TRBJ2-7,TRBD2,TRBV10-3
CAWSRSNQPQHF,TGTGCCTGGAGTCGCAGTAATCAGCCCCAGCATTTT,.,TRBJ1-5,.,TRBV30
CASSTPEDTIYF,TGTGCCAGCAGTACCCCTGAGGACACCATATATTTT,.,TRBJ1-3,.,TRBV25-1
CASSPSLETQYF,TGTGCCAGCTCACCGTCTTTGGAGACCCAGTACTTC,.,TRBJ2-5,.,TRBV18
CASSLAGLANYGYTF,TGTGCCAGCAGTCTTGCAGGCCTAGCTAACTATGGCTACACCTTC,.,TRBJ1-2,.,TRBV28
CASSKGQPATNEKLFF,TGTGCCAGTAGTAAGGGACAGCCTGCAACTAATGAAAAACTGTTTTTT,.,TRBJ1-4,TRBD1,TRBV19
CASRDRGRDRAYEQYF,TGTGCCAGCAGGGATCGGGGAAGGGACAGGGCCTACGAGCAGTACTTC,.,TRBJ2-7,.,TRBV21-1
CASSAYRGGSTDTQYF,TGTGCCAGCAGCGCTTACAGGGGGGGTAGCACAGATACGCAGTATTTT,.,TRBJ2-3,.,TRBV7-3
CASTTGAPNGYTF,TGTGCCAGCACAACAGGGGCGCCCAATGGCTACACCTTC,.,TRBJ1-2,TRBD1,TRBV28
CASSPGTSGSYEQYF,TGTGCCAGCAGTCCGGGGACTAGCGGCTCCTACGAGCAGTACTTC,.,TRBJ2-7,TRBD2,TRBV6-1
CASSLGGRSYNEQFF,TGTGCCAGCAGCTTAGGCGGGAGGTCCTACAATGAGCAGTTCTTC,.,TRBJ2-1,TRBD2,TRBV7-3
CASSLGSSYEQYF,TGCGCCAGCAGCTTGGGGAGCTCCTACGAGCAGTACTTC,.,TRBJ2-7,.,TRBV5-1
CASSTYQAGRETQYF,TGTGCCAGCAGTACGTACCAGGCGGGCCGGGAGACCCAGTACTTC,.,TRBJ2-5,.,TRBV28
CASSLEGLVTGELFF,TGCGCCAGCAGCTTGGAAGGGTTAGTGACCGGGGAGCTGTTTTTT,.,TRBJ2-2,.,TRBV5-1